This entry describes one T cell receptor beta chain. Its matching antigen is unknown. A much larger clone sits a single nucleotide away, making a read error possible. The CDR3 does not close with the conserved phenylalanine or tryptophan, likely indicating a read error. TCRdb independently ran MiXCR on the reads; one entry per CDR3 protein. The sample yields some 940,000 distinct CDR3 sequences, around a third seen once. This entry comes from a study of T cell repertoires in cytomegalovirus infection. CDR3 length: 15 amino acids. V shed 1 base and J 5 bases; nucleotides not matched to a gene: 6. The origin of this receptor is a human donor in good health (CMV status not recorded). Some clones in this sample may be carry-over from other donors' samples. The genes are TRBV12-3 or TRBV12-4 and TRBJ2-5; 8 bases agree with TRBD2. The sequencing used cultured CD8+ T cells from PBMCs, collected from culture after CMV antigen stimulation. CDR3 residues: CASSLDGGAFETQYY. The CDR3 nucleotides read TGTGCCAGCAGTTTAGACGGGGGGGCTTTTGAGACCCAGTACTAC.